This T cell receptor beta chain came from a study of blood T cell repertoires in COVID-19 (dated by TCRdb to 2020 to 2021). A note on the overall study: The collaborator samples originated in the United States, Italy and Spain and spanned the acute and convalescent phases of COVID-19. The material from the prospective study consisted of cDNA or gDNA derived from T cells, B-cell-depleted T cells, or PBMCs. Sample metadata almost always included a de-identified subject ID, COVID-19 status, age in years and sex. A freely available public database, intended as a resource for researchers studying the immune response to SARS-CoV-2, is where the repertoires were released. Deeply sampled blood TCRbeta repertoires from subjects exposed to, actively infected with, or recovered from COVID-19 were included in the dataset. Where available, HLA class I and class II types were obtained from metadata supplied by the sample provider rather than from assay-based typing. The samples were drawn from the first 160 participants of the ongoing ImmuneRACE study and from 1,254 subjects provided by 6 global collaborators. What the authors observed across the whole study: The quantity of clinical and demographic metadata differed by source and by participant and was supplied without curation.

The CDR3 sequence holds 14 residues, the cysteine and phenylalanine included. The retained sequence is limited to the CDR3, 42 bases, with the frame set at the first base. CDR1 and CDR2 are read off the germline V gene as SGHTA and FQGNSA. A word on this clone: Its cognate antigen has yet to be identified. At one boundary the junction diverges from the germline segment, which might be a read error.

One collaborating source in Seattle enrolled patients while the patients were actively infected and followed the patients over time throughout the course of disease. Each collaborating institution followed its own protocols to collect whole blood in K2EDTA tubes. For TCRbeta analysis, collaborators shipped samples in one of three forms: frozen whole blood, isolated PBMCs, or DNA extracted from either of those sample types. TCRbeta CDR3 regions were amplified from genomic DNA by means of the immunoSEQ Assay, a bias-controlled multiplex PCR. Concerning the study's data processing: The number of nucleated cells in each sample was estimated from the amplification of reference gene primers within the assay. To quantify the absolute abundance of each unique TCRbeta CDR3 rearrangement, sequence reads were collapsed and filtered. For each sample, productive Simpson clonality was calculated as the square root of Simpson's diversity index over productive rearrangements. The immuneACCESS repertoire file appears here via TCRdb, limited to in-frame rearrangements. These files lack a portion of the clones; in checked studies, under half of the deficit traces to unresolved V genes, and the cause of the others is not known. V, J and clone size are taken as reported in that table, and D and trimming were inferred from the DNA itself. Across this sample there are roughly 350,000 clones, with approximately 87% seen only once. The ten largest clones represent roughly 10% of the sample.

This receptor chain uses TRBV7-2 and TRBJ2-7; the D gene is perhaps TRBD2, on 6 matching bases. The receptor was isolated from a woman aged 30 to 39 with COVID-19, enrolled during active disease. The sequencing sample was made of peripheral blood. This receptor carries the CDR3 CASRLGPRGYEQYF. The sequenced DNA: TGTGCCAGCAGATTAGGACCGCGGGGATACGAGCAGTACTTC.